The clone carrying this TCR beta chain occurred many times. Its antigen is not identified. The V end was cut by 7 bases, the J end by 0 bases, with 13 bases between. In germline, CDR1 is MDHEN, CDR2 SYDVKM. This CDR3 has 14 residues. This specimen belongs to a study of response to subunit inactivated influenza vaccine. TCRdb called the RT-PCR reads again in MiXCR, with one record for every CDR3 protein. The table includes about 240,000 distinct CDR3 sequences, 9.5% to 15% detected once. General observations from the study: Few additional T cells are recruited per seasonal influenza vaccination, authors suggested.

The clonotype originates from a man aged 45-65 years who received an inactivated influenza vaccine. This specimen consisted of non-naive T cells sorted from PBMCs, obtained around 15 days before vaccination. V usage is TRBV28 and J usage is TRBJ2-7; D assignment may be TRBD1 or TRBD2 (5 bases each). The CDR3 DNA reads as TGTGCCAGCAATCTACCGGGACCCTCCTACGAGCAGTACTTC. Protein product: CASNLPGPSYEQYF.